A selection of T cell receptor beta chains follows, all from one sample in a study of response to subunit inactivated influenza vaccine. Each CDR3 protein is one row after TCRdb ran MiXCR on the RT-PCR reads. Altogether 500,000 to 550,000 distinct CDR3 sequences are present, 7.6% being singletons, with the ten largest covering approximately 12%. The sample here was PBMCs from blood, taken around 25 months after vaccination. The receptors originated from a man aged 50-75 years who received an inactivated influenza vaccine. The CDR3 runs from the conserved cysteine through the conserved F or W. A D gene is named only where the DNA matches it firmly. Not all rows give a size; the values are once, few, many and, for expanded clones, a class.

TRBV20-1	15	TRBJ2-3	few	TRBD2	CSVLSGGAKTDTQYF	TGCAGTGTTTTGAGCGGGGGGGCCAAAACAGATACGCAGTATTTT
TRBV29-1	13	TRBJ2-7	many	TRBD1	CSVEQGASYEQYF	TGCAGCGTTGAACAGGGGGCATCCTACGAGCAGTACTTC
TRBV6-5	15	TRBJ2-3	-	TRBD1	CASSYRDRGSDTQYF	TGTGCCAGCAGTTACCGGGACAGGGGTTCCGATACGCAGTATTTT
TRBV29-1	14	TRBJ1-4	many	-	CSVRGQASNEKLFF	TGCAGCGTTCGGGGTCAGGCCTCTAATGAAAAACTGTTTTTT
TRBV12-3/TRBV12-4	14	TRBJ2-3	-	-	CASSFGQYSDTQYF	TGTGCCAGCAGTTTCGGCCAGTACTCAGATACGCAGTATTTT
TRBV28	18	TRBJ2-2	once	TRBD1	CASSHRQGVNTSPGELFF	TGTGCCAGCAGTCACAGACAGGGGGTGAATACATCGCCCGGGGAGCTGTTTTTT
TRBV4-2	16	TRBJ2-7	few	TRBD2	CASSQDPAGGPYEQYF	TGTGCCAGCAGCCAAGATCCTGCGGGAGGGCCGTACGAGCAGTACTTC
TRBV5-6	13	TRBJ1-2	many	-	CASSLWEGGGYTF	TGTGCCAGCAGCTTGTGGGAGGGCGGCGGCTACACCTTC
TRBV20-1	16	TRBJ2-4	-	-	CSARVGPAVTKNIQYF	TGCAGTGCTAGAGTAGGCCCGGCGGTTACCAAAAACATTCAGTACTTC
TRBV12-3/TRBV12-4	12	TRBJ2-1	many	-	CASNVGFNEQFF	TGTGCCAGCAATGTAGGGTTTAATGAGCAGTTCTTC
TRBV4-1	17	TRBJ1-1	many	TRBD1	CASSQETQGAMNTEAFF	TGCGCCAGCAGCCAAGAGACTCAGGGGGCCATGAACACTGAAGCTTTCTTT
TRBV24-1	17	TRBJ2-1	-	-	CATSDLPGQGSYNEQFF	TGTGCCACCAGTGATTTGCCTGGCCAGGGTTCCTACAATGAGCAGTTCTTC
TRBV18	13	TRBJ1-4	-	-	CASSPDRSEKLFF	TGTGCCAGCTCACCAGATCGAAGTGAAAAACTGTTTTTT
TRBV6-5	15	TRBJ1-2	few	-	CASSYSGPSNYGYTF	TGTGCCAGCAGTTACTCGGGTCCGTCTAACTATGGCTACACCTTC
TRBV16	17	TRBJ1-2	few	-	CASSQSRRVRESYGYTF	TGTGCCAGCAGCCAATCTCGGAGGGTCAGGGAATCCTATGGCTACACCTTC
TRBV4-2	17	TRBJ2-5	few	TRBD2	CASSQDFTSGAQETQYF	TGTGCCAGCAGCCAAGATTTTACTAGCGGGGCCCAAGAGACCCAGTACTTC
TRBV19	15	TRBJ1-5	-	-	CASSIDRVAVQPQHF	TGTGCCAGTAGTATAGACAGGGTGGCGGTTCAGCCCCAGCATTTT
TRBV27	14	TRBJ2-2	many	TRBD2	CASRGLAGGGELFF	TGTGCCAGCCGCGGCCTAGCGGGAGGCGGGGAGCTGTTTTTT
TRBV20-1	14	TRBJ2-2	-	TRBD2	CSAMRTSVTGELFF	TGCAGTGCTATGAGGACTAGCGTAACCGGGGAGCTGTTTTTT
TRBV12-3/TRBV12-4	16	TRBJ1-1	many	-	CASTSLGTLMNTEAFF	TGTGCCAGCACCAGTTTAGGGACACTTATGAACACTGAAGCTTTCTTT
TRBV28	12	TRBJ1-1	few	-	CASSLHETEAFF	TGTGCCAGCAGTTTACACGAAACTGAAGCTTTCTTT
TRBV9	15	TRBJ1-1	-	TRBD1	CASSVLDRGGTEAFF	TGTGCCAGCAGCGTCCTCGACAGGGGGGGGACTGAAGCTTTCTTT
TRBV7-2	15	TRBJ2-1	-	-	CASSLAGKAPNEQFF	TGTGCCAGCAGCTTAGCGGGGAAGGCACCCAATGAGCAGTTCTTC
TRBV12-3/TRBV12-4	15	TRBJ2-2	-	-	CATIGGSMKTGELFF	TGTGCCACAATCGGGGGATCCATGAAAACCGGGGAGCTGTTTTTT
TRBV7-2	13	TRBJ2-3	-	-	CASRGAGADTQYF	TGTGCCAGCCGGGGGGCGGGCGCAGATACGCAGTATTTT
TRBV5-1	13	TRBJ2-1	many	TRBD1	CASRRGPNNEQFF	TGCGCCAGCAGGAGGGGGCCGAACAATGAGCAGTTCTTC
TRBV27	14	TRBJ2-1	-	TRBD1	CASSLLGQGHEQFF	TGTGCCAGCAGTCTACTCGGACAGGGTCATGAGCAGTTCTTC
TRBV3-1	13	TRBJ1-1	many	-	CASSRVSNTEAFF	TGTGCCAGCAGCCGGGTATCGAACACTGAAGCTTTCTTT
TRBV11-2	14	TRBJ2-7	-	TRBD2	CASRRLAGTYEQYF	TGTGCCAGCAGGCGACTAGCGGGAACCTACGAGCAGTACTTC
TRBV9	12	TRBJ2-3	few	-	CASSDLYDTQYF	TGTGCCAGCAGCGACCTGTATGATACGCAGTATTTT
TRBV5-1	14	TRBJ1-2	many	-	CASSLEDSLYGYTF	TGCGCCAGCAGCTTGGAGGACAGCCTCTATGGCTACACCTTC
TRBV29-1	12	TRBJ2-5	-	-	CSVVGQGGTQYF	TGCAGCGTTGTTGGCCAAGGGGGGACCCAGTACTTC
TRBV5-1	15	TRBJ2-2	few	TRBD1	CASSLATGGAGELFF	TGCGCCAGCAGCTTGGCGACAGGGGGCGCCGGGGAGCTGTTTTTT
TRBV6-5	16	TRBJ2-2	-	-	CASSSTGGANTGELFF	TGTGCCAGCAGTTCAACAGGGGGGGCGAACACCGGGGAGCTGTTTTTT
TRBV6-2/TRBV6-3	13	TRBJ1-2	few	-	CASSYVEEYGYTF	TGTGCCAGCAGTTACGTGGAGGAATATGGCTACACCTTC
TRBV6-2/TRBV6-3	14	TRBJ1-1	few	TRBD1	CASSYLGQGGEAFF	TGTGCCAGCAGTTACCTGGGACAGGGGGGTGAAGCTTTCTTT
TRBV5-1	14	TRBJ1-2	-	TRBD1	CASSTSGGRDGYTF	TGCGCCAGCAGCACCTCAGGGGGCAGGGATGGCTACACCTTC
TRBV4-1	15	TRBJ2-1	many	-	CASSQVAPSYNEQFF	TGCGCCAGCAGCCAAGTAGCGCCTTCCTACAATGAGCAGTTCTTC
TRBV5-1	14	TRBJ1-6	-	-	CASSLEDSGTPLHF	TGCGCCAGCAGCTTGGAGGACAGTGGTACACCCCTCCACTTT
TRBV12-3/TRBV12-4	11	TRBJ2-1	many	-	CASSWGWQQFF	TGTGCCAGCAGTTGGGGGTGGCAGCAGTTCTTC